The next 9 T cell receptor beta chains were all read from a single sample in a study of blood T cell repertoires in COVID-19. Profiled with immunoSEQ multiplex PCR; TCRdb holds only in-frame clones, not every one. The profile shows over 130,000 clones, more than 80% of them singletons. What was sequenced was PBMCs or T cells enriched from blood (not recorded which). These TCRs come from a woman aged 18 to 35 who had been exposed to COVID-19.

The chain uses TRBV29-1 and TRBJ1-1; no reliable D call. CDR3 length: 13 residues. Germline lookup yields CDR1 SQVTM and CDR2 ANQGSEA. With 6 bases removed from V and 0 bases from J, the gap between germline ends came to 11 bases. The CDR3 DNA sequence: TGCAGCGTCGAAATGACACTGAACACTGAAGCTTTCTTT. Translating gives CSVEMTLNTEAFF. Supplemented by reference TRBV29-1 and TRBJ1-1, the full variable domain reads SAVISQKPSRDICQRGTSLTIQCQVDSQVTMMFWYRQQPGQSLTLIATANQGSEATYESGFVIDKFPISRPNLTFSTLTVSNMSPEDSSIYLCSVEMTLNTEAFFGQGTRLTVV.

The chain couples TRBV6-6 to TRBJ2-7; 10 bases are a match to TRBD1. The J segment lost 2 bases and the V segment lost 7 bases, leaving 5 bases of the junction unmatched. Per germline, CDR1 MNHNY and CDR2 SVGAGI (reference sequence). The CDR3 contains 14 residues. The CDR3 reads CASKPGTGAYEQYF. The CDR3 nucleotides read TGTGCCAGCAAACCCGGGACAGGGGCCTACGAGCAGTACTTC.

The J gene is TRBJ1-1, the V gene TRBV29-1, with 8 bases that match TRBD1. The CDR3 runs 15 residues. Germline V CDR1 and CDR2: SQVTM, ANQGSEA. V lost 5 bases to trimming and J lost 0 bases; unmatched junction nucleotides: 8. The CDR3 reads CSVSGTGGMNTEAFF. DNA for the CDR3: TGCAGCGTTTCCGGGACAGGAGGGATGAACACTGAAGCTTTCTTT.

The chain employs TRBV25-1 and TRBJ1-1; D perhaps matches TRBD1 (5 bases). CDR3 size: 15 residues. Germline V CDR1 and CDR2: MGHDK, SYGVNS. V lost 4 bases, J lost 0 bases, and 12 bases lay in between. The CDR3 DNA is TGTGCCAGCAGTGGGGACTTAACAGTGAACACTGAAGCTTTCTTT. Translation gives CASSGDLTVNTEAFF.

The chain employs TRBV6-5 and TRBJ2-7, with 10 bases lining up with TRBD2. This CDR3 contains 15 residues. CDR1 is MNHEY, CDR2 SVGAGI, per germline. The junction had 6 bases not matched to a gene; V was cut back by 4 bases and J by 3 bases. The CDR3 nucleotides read TGTGCCAGCAGTTCACCCGGGACTAGCGTCTACGAGCAGTACTTC. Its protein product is CASSSPGTSVYEQYF.

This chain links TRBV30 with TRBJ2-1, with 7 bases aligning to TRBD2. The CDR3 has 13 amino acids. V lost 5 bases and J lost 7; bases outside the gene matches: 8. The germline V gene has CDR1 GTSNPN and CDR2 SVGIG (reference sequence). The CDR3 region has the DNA TGTGCCTGGGCCGGGCTAGCGGATAATGAGCAGTTCTTC. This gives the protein CAWAGLADNEQFF.

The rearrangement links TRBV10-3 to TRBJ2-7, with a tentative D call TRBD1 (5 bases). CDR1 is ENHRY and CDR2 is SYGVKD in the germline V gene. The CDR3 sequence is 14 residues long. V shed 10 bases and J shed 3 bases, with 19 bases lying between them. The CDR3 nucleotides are TGTGCCACCAGGGTCGGCAGCGAGATCTACGAGCAGTACTTC. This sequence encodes CATRVGSEIYEQYF.

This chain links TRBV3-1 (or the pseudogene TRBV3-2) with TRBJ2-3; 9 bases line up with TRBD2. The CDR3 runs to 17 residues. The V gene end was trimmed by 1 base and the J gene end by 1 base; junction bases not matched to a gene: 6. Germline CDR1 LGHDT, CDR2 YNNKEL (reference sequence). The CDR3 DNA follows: TGTGCCAGCAGCCAAGTCCTAGCGGGGCACCGCACAGATACGCAGTATTTT. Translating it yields CASSQVLAGHRTDTQYF.

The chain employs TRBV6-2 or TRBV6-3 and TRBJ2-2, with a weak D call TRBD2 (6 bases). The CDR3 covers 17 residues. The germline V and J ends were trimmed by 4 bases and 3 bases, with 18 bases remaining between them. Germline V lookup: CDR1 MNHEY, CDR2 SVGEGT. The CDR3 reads CASSFTTLARDTGELFF. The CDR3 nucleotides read TGTGCCAGCAGTTTCACGACACTAGCCCGGGACACCGGGGAGCTGTTTTTT.